The source of this T cell receptor beta chain is a study of blood T cell dynamics during melanoma immunotherapy. Described time point: week 3, after first cycle of checkpoint inhibitor. Sampling occurred pretreatment (T0) and at week 3 (W3), after cycle one of checkpoint blockade. V lost 7 bases and J 0 bases, leaving 12 bases between the germline ends. The CDR3 is 13 amino acids. In germline, CDR1 is SQVTM, CDR2 ANQGSEA. The protocol was immunoSEQ multiplex PCR, while the TCRdb copy is restricted to in-frame clones and leaves out a portion. Of 5,500 to 6,000 clones in the sample, roughly 80% were seen once. Worth noting for this clone: Its antigen remains unknown.

Regarding the study as a whole: PBMC repertoires of eventual disease-control patients split at W3 into clonality or diversity gains. It remained unknown if the driving T cell clones were melanoma-specific.

This receptor was taken from a human donor with melanoma. This sequence joins TRBV29-1 and TRBJ1-2; TRBD1 is a possible D gene (6 bases). Material: blood, obtained from a patient treated with checkpoint blockade. The CDR3 DNA reads as TGCAGCGCTTCGACAGGATCTAACTATGGCTACACCTTC. It encodes CSASTGSNYGYTF.